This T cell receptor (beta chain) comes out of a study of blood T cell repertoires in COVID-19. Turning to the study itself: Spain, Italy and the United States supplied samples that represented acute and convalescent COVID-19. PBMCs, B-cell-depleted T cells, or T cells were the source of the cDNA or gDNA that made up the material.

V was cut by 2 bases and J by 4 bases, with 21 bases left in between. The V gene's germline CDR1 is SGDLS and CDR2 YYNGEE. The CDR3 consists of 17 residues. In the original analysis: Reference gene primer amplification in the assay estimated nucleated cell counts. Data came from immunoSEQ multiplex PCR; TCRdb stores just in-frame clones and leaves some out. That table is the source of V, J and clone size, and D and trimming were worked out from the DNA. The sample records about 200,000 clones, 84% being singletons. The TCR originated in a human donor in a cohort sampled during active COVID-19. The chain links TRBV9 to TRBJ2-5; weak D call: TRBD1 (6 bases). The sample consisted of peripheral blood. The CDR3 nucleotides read TGTGCCAGCAGCGTTGGTCACAGGGTAAAGCATTCAGAGACCCAGTACTTC. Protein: CASSVGHRVKHSETQYF.